Listed below are T cell receptor beta chains from one sample, sequenced in a study of T-cell reconstitution after alpha-beta-depleted transplantation in children. One entry per CDR3 protein, called by TCRdb with MiXCR from the PCR reads. The sample has about 70,000 distinct CDR3 sequences, approximately 11% seen once. The material sequenced was PBMCs, taken before TCRalphabeta/CD19-depleted stem cell transplant. These receptors originate from a boy aged 10-17 years with acute myeloid leukemia, due to receive a stem cell transplant. Each CDR3 is given with its conserved first and last residue. D genes are given only for firm matches. Not all rows give a size; the values are once, few, many and, for expanded clones, a class.

D gene: .; clone size: many; V gene: TRBV4-2; J gene: TRBJ1-1; CDR3 protein: CASSQDRVNTEAFF; CDR3 DNA: TGTGCCAGCAGCCAAGACAGGGTGAACACTGAAGCTTTCTTT
D gene: TRBD1; clone size: .; V gene: TRBV18; J gene: TRBJ1-6; CDR3 protein: CASSRTGSRSPLHF; CDR3 DNA: TGTGCCAGCTCCAGGACAGGTTCCCGGTCACCCCTCCACTTT
D gene: .; clone size: many; V gene: TRBV10-3; J gene: TRBJ1-1; CDR3 protein: CAISERGTEAFF; CDR3 DNA: TGTGCCATCAGTGAAAGGGGCACTGAAGCTTTCTTT
D gene: .; clone size: few; V gene: TRBV7-8; J gene: TRBJ1-2; CDR3 protein: CASSLGHRDYGYTF; CDR3 DNA: TGTGCCAGCAGCTTAGGGCACCGAGACTATGGCTACACCTTC
D gene: TRBD1; clone size: many; V gene: TRBV7-2; J gene: TRBJ1-3; CDR3 protein: CASSEPGQGRNTIYF; CDR3 DNA: TGTGCCAGCAGCGAACCGGGACAGGGGAGAAACACCATATATTTT
D gene: .; clone size: many; V gene: TRBV6-2/TRBV6-3; J gene: TRBJ1-2; CDR3 protein: CASRAPQQNNYGYTF; CDR3 DNA: TGTGCCAGCCGCGCGCCTCAGCAAAATAACTATGGCTACACCTTC
D gene: .; clone size: .; V gene: TRBV4-3; J gene: TRBJ1-5; CDR3 protein: CASSHGVGVAQPQHF; CDR3 DNA: TGCGCCAGCAGCCACGGCGTAGGGGTAGCTCAGCCCCAGCATTTT
D gene: .; clone size: many; V gene: TRBV9; J gene: TRBJ2-3; CDR3 protein: CASSVDATDTQYF; CDR3 DNA: TGTGCCAGCAGCGTAGATGCAACAGATACGCAGTATTTT
D gene: .; clone size: few; V gene: TRBV6-5; J gene: TRBJ2-1; CDR3 protein: CASSYSSRRFYNEQFF; CDR3 DNA: TGTGCCAGCAGTTACTCGAGTAGGCGGTTCTACAATGAGCAGTTCTTC
D gene: .; clone size: .; V gene: TRBV20-1; J gene: TRBJ2-7; CDR3 protein: CSAMPRRTVYEQYF; CDR3 DNA: TGCAGTGCTATGCCCAGGCGCACCGTCTACGAGCAGTACTTC
D gene: .; clone size: .; V gene: TRBV20-1; J gene: TRBJ1-2; CDR3 protein: CSARVGYGYTF; CDR3 DNA: TGCAGTGCTAGAGTAGGGTATGGCTACACCTTC
D gene: .; clone size: .; V gene: TRBV11-2; J gene: TRBJ1-2; CDR3 protein: CASSLRAGRGYTF; CDR3 DNA: TGTGCCAGCAGCTTACGCGCAGGGAGAGGCTACACCTTC
D gene: .; clone size: .; V gene: TRBV12-3/TRBV12-4; J gene: TRBJ2-6; CDR3 protein: CTCSRASSSSGANVLTF; CDR3 DNA: TGTACCTGCAGCCGCGCCTCGTCAAGCTCTGGGGCCAACGTCCTGACTTTC
D gene: TRBD2; clone size: .; V gene: TRBV20-1; J gene: TRBJ2-7; CDR3 protein: CSARDPTSGKPDEQYF; CDR3 DNA: TGCAGTGCTAGAGATCCAACTAGCGGGAAGCCGGACGAGCAGTACTTC
D gene: .; clone size: many; V gene: TRBV20-1; J gene: TRBJ2-7; CDR3 protein: CSVPPTASSYEQYF; CDR3 DNA: TGCAGTGTCCCACCCACCGCGAGCTCCTACGAGCAGTACTTC
D gene: .; clone size: many; V gene: TRBV7-2; J gene: TRBJ1-2; CDR3 protein: CASSFRRGRSNYGYTF; CDR3 DNA: TGTGCCAGCAGCTTCCGACGGGGCAGGTCTAACTATGGCTACACCTTC
D gene: .; clone size: many; V gene: TRBV5-6; J gene: TRBJ2-1; CDR3 protein: CASSVARTYNEQFF; CDR3 DNA: TGTGCCAGCAGCGTGGCGAGGACTTACAATGAGCAGTTCTTC
D gene: TRBD1; clone size: many; V gene: TRBV11-2; J gene: TRBJ1-5; CDR3 protein: CASSPKWQGAFMRNQPQHF; CDR3 DNA: TGTGCCAGCAGCCCTAAGTGGCAGGGGGCTTTTATGCGCAATCAGCCCCAGCATTTT
D gene: .; clone size: many; V gene: TRBV10-3; J gene: TRBJ1-4; CDR3 protein: CAIRGGDNEKLFF; CDR3 DNA: TGTGCCATCAGGGGGGGGGATAATGAAAAACTGTTTTTT
D gene: TRBD1; clone size: many; V gene: TRBV12-3/TRBV12-4; J gene: TRBJ1-1; CDR3 protein: CASSLTGEGTEAFF; CDR3 DNA: TGTGCCAGCAGTTTGACAGGGGAGGGGACTGAAGCTTTCTTT
D gene: .; clone size: few; V gene: TRBV5-1; J gene: TRBJ2-1; CDR3 protein: CASSLAGRDNEQFF; CDR3 DNA: TGCGCCAGCAGCTTGGCGGGACGGGACAATGAGCAGTTCTTC
D gene: .; clone size: once; V gene: TRBV7-6; J gene: TRBJ2-5; CDR3 protein: CASSLTPTQETQYF; CDR3 DNA: TGTGCCAGCAGCCTAACACCCACCCAAGAGACCCAGTACTTC
D gene: TRBD1; clone size: many; V gene: TRBV6-1; J gene: TRBJ1-2; CDR3 protein: CASSRQGLGYGYTF; CDR3 DNA: TGTGCCAGCAGTCGACAGGGGTTGGGCTATGGCTACACCTTC
D gene: TRBD2; clone size: many; V gene: TRBV6-5; J gene: TRBJ2-3; CDR3 protein: CASSPASGSRTQYF; CDR3 DNA: TGTGCCAGCAGTCCGGCTAGCGGGAGCCGTACGCAGTATTTT
D gene: .; clone size: many; V gene: TRBV4-3; J gene: TRBJ2-1; CDR3 protein: CASSQTHIGPKDEQFF; CDR3 DNA: TGCGCCAGCAGCCAAACCCACATCGGGCCAAAGGATGAGCAGTTCTTC
D gene: .; clone size: .; V gene: TRBV20-1; J gene: TRBJ2-1; CDR3 protein: CSARGGWGRGEQFF; CDR3 DNA: TGCAGTGCCCGAGGTGGCTGGGGGAGAGGTGAGCAGTTCTTC
D gene: TRBD1; clone size: many; V gene: TRBV6-2/TRBV6-3; J gene: TRBJ1-4; CDR3 protein: CASSYPNRGNRATNEKLFF; CDR3 DNA: TGTGCCAGCAGTTACCCTAACAGGGGGAACCGTGCAACTAATGAAAAACTGTTTTTT
D gene: .; clone size: many; V gene: TRBV7-9; J gene: TRBJ2-5; CDR3 protein: CASSFLSETQYF; CDR3 DNA: TGTGCCAGCAGCTTCCTATCCGAGACCCAGTACTTC
D gene: TRBD1; clone size: .; V gene: TRBV19; J gene: TRBJ1-2; CDR3 protein: CASSTHRGLNYGYTF; CDR3 DNA: TGTGCCAGTAGTACCCACAGGGGGCTGAACTATGGCTACACCTTC
D gene: .; clone size: many; V gene: TRBV7-2; J gene: TRBJ2-1; CDR3 protein: CASSLAAQQNEQFF; CDR3 DNA: TGTGCCAGCAGCTTAGCCGCTCAACAGAATGAGCAGTTCTTC
D gene: .; clone size: .; V gene: TRBV20-1; J gene: TRBJ2-1; CDR3 protein: CSATRDAINNEQFF; CDR3 DNA: TGCAGTGCGACCCGGGACGCTATAAACAATGAGCAGTTCTTC
D gene: .; clone size: .; V gene: TRBV7-2; J gene: TRBJ2-1; CDR3 protein: CASSLEVAGYYNEQFF; CDR3 DNA: TGTGCCAGCAGCTTAGAGGTGGCGGGGTACTACAATGAGCAGTTCTTC
D gene: TRBD1; clone size: many; V gene: TRBV7-3; J gene: TRBJ1-2; CDR3 protein: CASSPTGIYGYTF; CDR3 DNA: TGTGCCAGCAGCCCGACAGGGATCTATGGCTACACCTTC
D gene: .; clone size: few; V gene: TRBV4-3; J gene: TRBJ2-2; CDR3 protein: CASSQGLKGATGELFF; CDR3 DNA: TGCGCCAGCAGCCAAGGGTTAAAAGGGGCAACCGGGGAGCTGTTTTTT
D gene: TRBD1; clone size: many; V gene: TRBV6-5; J gene: TRBJ2-2; CDR3 protein: CASSRQGPPGELFF; CDR3 DNA: TGTGCCAGCAGCCGACAGGGACCCCCCGGGGAGCTGTTTTTT